Listed below are T cell receptor beta chains from one sample, sequenced in a study of CXCR3-negative and CXCR3-positive naive CD8 T cells. From the 5' RACE reads, TCRdb lists one entry per CDR3 protein and no DNA. This table holds more than 80,000 distinct CDR3 sequences. What was sequenced was naive CXCR3+ CD8+ T cells from blood. These receptors came from a human donor in good health. Some clones in this sample may be carry-over from other donors' samples. CDR3s include the opening cysteine and the closing phenylalanine or tryptophan. Each record gives: J gene, V gene, CDR3 protein.

TRBJ2-5 | TRBV5-4 | CASSSGRVQYF
TRBJ2-2 | TRBV12-3/TRBV12-4 | CASSTDRGRLDVKELFF
TRBJ2-7 | TRBV28 | CASSFSPRESSYEQYF
TRBJ1-1 | TRBV7-8 | CASSLGARGGNTEAFF
TRBJ2-2 | TRBV12-3/TRBV12-4 | CASSLTPGGGYGELFF
TRBJ2-1 | TRBV9 | CASSAGQIYNEQFF
TRBJ1-2 | TRBV20-1 | CSARDPTAQGYTF
TRBJ2-2 | TRBV4-3 | CASSQGGLAVGELFF
TRBJ1-1 | TRBV27 | CASSSGTGVTEAFF
TRBJ2-7 | TRBV7-9 | CASSLNRDQDEQYF
TRBJ1-1 | TRBV9 | CASSVAATALNTEAFF
TRBJ2-2 | TRBV12-3/TRBV12-4 | CASSRTGGELFF
TRBJ2-7 | TRBV29-1 | CSVPGLREQYF
TRBJ2-5 | TRBV28 | CASSFRLEETQYF
TRBJ2-7 | TRBV28 | CASSLYGPTYEQYF
TRBJ2-7 | TRBV6-9 | CASSCRHPYEQYF
TRBJ2-1 | TRBV3-1 | CASSPPPQRGIEQFF
TRBJ2-1 | TRBV3-1 | CASSITSGSIDEQFF
TRBJ1-1 | TRBV28 | CASSPHLVGKDTEAFF
TRBJ2-7 | TRBV23-1 | CASSQGGTGGKKQYF
TRBJ2-1 | TRBV11-2 | CASSLSSVAEQFF
TRBJ2-3 | TRBV5-1 | CASKYGGRGTDTQYF
TRBJ2-7 | TRBV27 | CASSTGSYEQYF
TRBJ2-1 | TRBV19 | CASSILPSGSDEQFF
TRBJ2-1 | TRBV7-4 | CASSFPSGSSYNEQFF
TRBJ2-2 | TRBV6-5 | CASSQTTTGQLNTGELFF
TRBJ2-7 | TRBV19 | CASAPGQGYEQYF
TRBJ2-7 | TRBV12-3/TRBV12-4 | CASRPGGGEQYF
TRBJ2-5 | TRBV29-1 | CSVEGQTYQETQYF
TRBJ2-7 | TRBV5-1 | CASSQSTGSSYEQYF
TRBJ1-1 | TRBV12-3/TRBV12-4 | CASSQTGVNTEAFF
TRBJ2-1 | TRBV27 | CASSIEGRSNEQFF
TRBJ2-5 | TRBV15 | CATSREASGTETQYF
TRBJ2-1 | TRBV12-3/TRBV12-4 | CASTIVPGDEQFF
TRBJ1-1 | TRBV29-1 | CSVETDGNMNTEAFF
TRBJ2-7 | TRBV4-1 | CASSQFSDGYEQYF
TRBJ2-7 | TRBV7-9 | CASSFPDGSPNYEQYF
TRBJ2-7 | TRBV4-3 | CASSQDLGTTYEQYF
TRBJ2-7 | TRBV4-1 | CASSQGGLVRTYEQYF
TRBJ2-7 | TRBV12-3/TRBV12-4 | CASSFPTDSYEQYF
TRBJ1-2 | TRBV7-9 | CASSPQLGGYTF
TRBJ2-1 | TRBV14 | CASSTRTGSGYNEQFF
TRBJ2-5 | TRBV2 | CAITSVQETQYF
TRBJ2-5 | TRBV10-3 | CAIREDRGDQETQYF
TRBJ1-1 | TRBV21-1 | CASSKREPGDTEAFF
TRBJ2-5 | TRBV6-2/TRBV6-3 | CASSNRPETQYF
TRBJ2-7 | TRBV28 | CASSLTGSSYEQYF
TRBJ1-1 | TRBV19 | CASSMTDEAFF
TRBJ2-2 | TRBV28 | CASSLVDRSTGELFF
TRBJ2-7 | TRBV10-3 | CAISDRGKDEQYF
TRBJ2-5 | TRBV29-1 | CSVEEGGQETQYF